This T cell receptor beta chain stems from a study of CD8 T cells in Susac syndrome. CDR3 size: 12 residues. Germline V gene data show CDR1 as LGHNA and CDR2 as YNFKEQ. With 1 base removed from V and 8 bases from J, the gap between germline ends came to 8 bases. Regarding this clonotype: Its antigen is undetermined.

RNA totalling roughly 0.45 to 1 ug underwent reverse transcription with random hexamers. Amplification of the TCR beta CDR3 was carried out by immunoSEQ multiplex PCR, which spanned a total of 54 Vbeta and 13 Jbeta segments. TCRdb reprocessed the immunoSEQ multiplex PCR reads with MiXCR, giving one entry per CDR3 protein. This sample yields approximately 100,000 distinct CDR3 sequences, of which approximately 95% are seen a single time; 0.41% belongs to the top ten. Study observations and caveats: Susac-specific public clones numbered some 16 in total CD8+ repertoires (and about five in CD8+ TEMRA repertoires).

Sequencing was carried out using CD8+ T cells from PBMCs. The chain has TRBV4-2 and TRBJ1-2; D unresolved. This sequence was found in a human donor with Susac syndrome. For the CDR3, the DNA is TGTGCCAGCAGCCAAGCCGGGGAAGGCTACACCTTC. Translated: CASSQAGEGYTF.